This TCR beta chain derives from a study of OX40 agonist ivuxolimab in advanced cancers. The V gene lost 4 bases and the J gene lost 9 bases, with 16 bases spanning the gap. Germline V gene sequence: CDR1 SGHTA, CDR2 FQGNSA. The CDR3 has 14 residues. The assay was immunoSEQ multiplex PCR, and TCRdb's table has in-frame clones only and misses some. Here the sample spans under 95,000 clones, approximately 90% being singletons. The chain joins TRBV7-2 to TRBJ1-5; no definite D call. The clonotype was recovered from an adult with an advanced solid tumor such as melanoma, head and neck, liver or kidney cancer. The specimen was CD4+ or CD8+ T cells sorted from blood, collected in a trial of the OX40 agonist ivuxolimab. Here the CDR3 DNA reads TGTGCCAGCAGCTCCCTCGGAGATCGGACGCCCCAGCATTTT. It codes for CASSSLGDRTPQHF.